A selection of T cell receptor beta chains follows, all from one sample in a study of shared clonotypes between healthy human individuals. Clones were sequenced by immunoSEQ multiplex PCR, and TCRdb holds only the in-frame ones, with some missing. The sample has around 2.1 million clones, more than 90% seen once. Sequencing used naive CD4+ T cells sorted from blood. Every receptor here comes from a man in his late teens or twenties in good health. The CDR3 runs from the conserved cysteine through the conserved F or W. A D gene is named only where the DNA matches it firmly. Only some rows state a clone size, as once, few, many or a class for expanded clones.

TRBV2,TRBJ2-7,-,-,TGTGCCAGCAATTTCTGGCTCTCCTACGAGCAGTACTTC,CASNFWLSYEQYF
TRBV10-2,TRBJ1-5,-,TRBD1,TGCGCCAGCAGTGGACAGGGATCTCAGCCCCAGCATTTT,CASSGQGSQPQHF
TRBV5-1,TRBJ2-7,-,TRBD2,TGCGCCAGCAGCTTGGACGGGAGGGCATCCTACGAGCAGTACTTC,CASSLDGRASYEQYF
TRBV15,TRBJ2-1,-,TRBD2,TGTGCCACCAGCAGAGACACTAGCGGGAGTGTCGATGAGCAGTTCTTC,CATSRDTSGSVDEQFF
TRBV7-2,TRBJ2-3,-,-,TGTGCCAGCAGCCCCGACTACACAGATACGCAGTATTTT,CASSPDYTDTQYF
TRBV10-2,TRBJ1-4,-,-,TGCGCCAGCAGTGACGGTACGAGGGGTAATGAAAAACTGTTTTTT,CASSDGTRGNEKLFF
TRBV6-1,TRBJ2-7,once,-,TGTGCCAGCAAGTCGGCAGGGACCTACGAGCAGTACTTC,CASKSAGTYEQYF
TRBV19,TRBJ2-7,-,-,TGTGCCAGTAGTCTGGACAAGAGCTCCTACGAGCAGTACTTC,CASSLDKSSYEQYF
TRBV4-3,TRBJ2-3,-,-,TGCGCCAGCAGCCACGGCACAGATACGCAGTATTTT,CASSHGTDTQYF
TRBV5-6,TRBJ1-5,-,-,TGTGCCAGCAGTCGAGGGGATAGCAATCAGCCCCAGCATTTT,CASSRGDSNQPQHF
TRBV10-2,TRBJ1-1,-,TRBD1,TGCGCCAGCAGTAAGGGGGCGCGGACTGAAGCTTTCTTT,CASSKGARTEAFF
TRBV27,TRBJ2-7,once,TRBD2,TGTGCCAGCAGTCAACTTGGAGCGGGGAGAGTAGAGCAGTACTTC,CASSQLGAGRVEQYF
TRBV9,TRBJ1-1,-,TRBD1,TGTGCCAGCAGCGAACAGGGGAATACTGAAGCTTTCTTT,CASSEQGNTEAFF
TRBV4-3,TRBJ2-7,-,TRBD1,TGCGCCAGCAGCCAGGAAGGGACAGGGGCCTACGAGCAGTACTTC,CASSQEGTGAYEQYF
TRBV7-2,TRBJ2-1,-,TRBD2,TGTGCCAGCAGCTTCGGGACTAGCGGATACAATGAGCAGTTCTTC,CASSFGTSGYNEQFF
TRBV7-9,TRBJ1-2,-,TRBD1,TGTGCCAGCAGCGGGGGGACAGGAGGCTATAGGAGTGGCTACACCTTC,CASSGGTGGYRSGYTF
TRBV18,TRBJ2-2,-,TRBD1,TGTGCCAGCTCACAAAACGACAGGGGTAACACCGGGGAGCTGTTTTTT,CASSQNDRGNTGELFF
TRBV2,TRBJ2-7,-,TRBD1,TGTGCCAGCAGGGGACAGGGGACAGAGCAGTACTTC,CASRGQGTEQYF
TRBV7-2,TRBJ2-5,-,TRBD2,TGTGCCAGCAGCCCCTGGACTAGCGGGGGTAAAGAGACCCAGTACTTC,CASSPWTSGGKETQYF
TRBV2,TRBJ1-6,-,-,TGTGCCAGCCGGGGGCCTTCCCTGTGGGGAACCTATAATTCACCCCTCCACTTT,CASRGPSLWGTYNSPLHF
TRBV2,TRBJ1-4,-,-,TGTGCCAGCAGTGAACTGGGATCTAATGAAAAACTGTTTTTT,CASSELGSNEKLFF
TRBV6-1,TRBJ1-1,-,-,TGTGCCAGCAGTGAATGGGGGGGACTGGCGGAAGCTTTCTTT,CASSEWGGLAEAFF
TRBV28,TRBJ1-1,-,TRBD1,TGTGCCAGCACGGTACAGGGGCCCCTGAGGACTGAAGCTTTCTTT,CASTVQGPLRTEAFF
TRBV5-4,TRBJ1-5,-,TRBD1,TGTGCCAGCAGCTTGGGGGGGACAGGGGGCAATCAGCCCCAGCATTTT,CASSLGGTGGNQPQHF
TRBV4-3,TRBJ2-7,-,-,TGCGCCAGCAGCCAAGTTAGTTCGGGGGATAGCTCCTACGAGCAGTACTTC,CASSQVSSGDSSYEQYF
TRBV6-6,TRBJ2-5,-,TRBD1,TGTGCCAGCAGGACCACAGGGGAAGGAGAGACCCAGTACTTC,CASRTTGEGETQYF
TRBV19,TRBJ1-3,once,-,TGTGCCAGTACCCAGGTTCAGTCTGGAAACACCATATATTTT,CASTQVQSGNTIYF
TRBV13,TRBJ2-6,-,TRBD1,TGTGCCAGCCGTAGTGGGACAGGTCTGTCTGGGGCCAACGTCCTGACTTTC,CASRSGTGLSGANVLTF
TRBV5-6,TRBJ1-1,-,-,TGTGCCAGCAGCTTGGTAGTGGGGACTGAAGCTTTCTTT,CASSLVVGTEAFF
TRBV28,TRBJ1-5,-,-,TGTGCCAGCAGTACCGGACAGTTAAGGAATCAGCCCCAGCATTTT,CASSTGQLRNQPQHF
TRBV13,TRBJ2-1,-,-,TGTGCCAGCAGCCGCGAGAAGGGGATATACAATGAGCAGTTCTTC,CASSREKGIYNEQFF
TRBV2,TRBJ2-5,-,-,TGTGCCAGCAGTGGCAGTTACCAAGAGACCCAGTACTTC,CASSGSYQETQYF
TRBV6-6,TRBJ1-6,-,-,TGTGCCAGCAGTTCGGTGGATTCACCCCTCCACTTT,CASSSVDSPLHF
TRBV5-4,TRBJ2-3,-,TRBD2,TGTGCCAGCAGCTTAGGACTAGCGGACACAGATACGCAGTATTTT,CASSLGLADTDTQYF
TRBV11-2,TRBJ2-5,-,-,TGTGCCAGCAGCTTAGCGGTTAATCTATCAAGGACCCAGTACTTC,CASSLAVNLSRTQYF
TRBV19,TRBJ1-2,-,-,TGTGCCAGCCGACGCGGCGGAGACTATGGCTACACCTTC,CASRRGGDYGYTF
TRBV5-1,TRBJ2-5,-,TRBD1,TGCGCCAGCAGTCAGGGGGTGGGCCAACAAGAGACCCAGTACTTC,CASSQGVGQQETQYF
TRBV6-1,TRBJ1-5,-,-,TGTGCCAGCAGTGATGGGTCAGTTGGGAATCAGCCCCAGCATTTT,CASSDGSVGNQPQHF
TRBV7-2,TRBJ1-5,-,TRBD1,TGTGCCAGCAGCTCAGGACAGGGGGAGTATCAGCCCCAGCATTTT,CASSSGQGEYQPQHF
TRBV6-5,TRBJ2-3,-,TRBD2,TGTGCCAGCAGTTCCTGGGGGAGGGCTGTCGGGTATACGCAGTATTTT,CASSSWGRAVGYTQYF
TRBV5-1,TRBJ1-2,-,TRBD1,TGCGCCAGCACTACGACAGGGAGTTATGGCTACACCTTC,CASTTTGSYGYTF
TRBV25-1,TRBJ1-3,-,TRBD1,TGTGCCAGCATCTCCGGGACAGCCTCTGGAAACACCATATATTTT,CASISGTASGNTIYF
TRBV7-2,TRBJ2-4,-,-,TGTGCCAGCAGCCCGGGACTGGGAGCCAAAAACATTCAGTACTTC,CASSPGLGAKNIQYF
TRBV5-1,TRBJ2-7,-,TRBD2,TGCGCCAGCAGGGATGGGACGGCCGGGGGGTACGAGCAGTACTTC,CASRDGTAGGYEQYF
TRBV10-3,TRBJ2-1,-,TRBD2,TGTGCCATCAGCGTCGGGACTAGCGGCAACAATGAGCAGTTCTTC,CAISVGTSGNNEQFF
TRBV5-1,TRBJ2-2,-,-,TGCGCCAGCAGCTTGGGGGTCCTAGCTGGGTACACCGGGGAGCTGTTTTTT,CASSLGVLAGYTGELFF
TRBV6-5,TRBJ1-2,-,-,TGTGCCAGCAGTTACTCGGGTTTCAGCCCCTATGGCTACACCTTC,CASSYSGFSPYGYTF
TRBV27,TRBJ2-5,-,TRBD2,TGTGCCAGCAGCCCAGGGCGGCTAGCGGGGGCCCTACCGACCCAGTACTTC,CASSPGRLAGALPTQYF